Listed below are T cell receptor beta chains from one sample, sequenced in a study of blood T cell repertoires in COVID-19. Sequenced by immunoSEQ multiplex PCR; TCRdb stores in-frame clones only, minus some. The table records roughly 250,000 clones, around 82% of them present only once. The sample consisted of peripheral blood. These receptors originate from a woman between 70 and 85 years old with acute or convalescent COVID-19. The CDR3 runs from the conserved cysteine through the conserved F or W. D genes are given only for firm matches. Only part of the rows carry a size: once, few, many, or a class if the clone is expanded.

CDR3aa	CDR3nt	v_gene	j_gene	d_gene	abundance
CASSSPGRTSNEQYF	TGTGCCAGTAGTTCCCCCGGTAGGACTAGCAACGAGCAGTACTTC	TRBV19	TRBJ2-7	TRBD2	.
CASSQGTHQNYGYTF	TGCGCCAGCAGCCAAGGGACTCACCAGAACTATGGCTACACCTTC	TRBV4-3	TRBJ1-2	.	few
CASSSAPGQGHNEQFF	TGTGCCAGCAGTTCAGCCCCGGGACAGGGCCACAATGAGCAGTTCTTC	TRBV28	TRBJ2-1	TRBD1	.
CASSALGQGALGETQYF	TGTGCCAGCAGTGCCCTCGGACAGGGGGCGCTGGGGGAGACCCAGTACTTC	TRBV6-2/TRBV6-3	TRBJ2-5	TRBD1	.
CASSWAGGTDTQYF	TGTGCCAGCAGCTGGGCGGGGGGCACAGATACGCAGTATTTT	TRBV11-2	TRBJ2-3	TRBD2	.
CASSLFPGYGYTF	TGTGCCAGCAGTTTATTTCCCGGCTATGGCTACACCTTC	TRBV27	TRBJ1-2	.	.
CAWVTSGHFYEQYF	TGTGCCTGGGTCACCTCGGGACACTTCTACGAGCAGTACTTC	TRBV30	TRBJ2-7	.	.
CASSLDSFYGYTF	TGTGCCAGCAGCTTAGATTCATTCTATGGCTACACCTTC	TRBV7-2	TRBJ1-2	.	once
CASSPGQGFTEAFF	TGCGCCAGCAGCCCGGGACAGGGGTTTACTGAAGCTTTCTTT	TRBV5-1	TRBJ1-1	TRBD1	.
CASSLQGSAGELFF	TGCGCCAGCAGCTTACAGGGTAGCGCCGGGGAGCTGTTTTTT	TRBV5-1	TRBJ2-2	.	once
CASSRTANSNTEAFF	TGTGCCAGCAGTCGGACAGCTAACTCGAACACTGAAGCTTTCTTT	TRBV6-4	TRBJ1-1	.	.
CASSLRTGPMNTEAFF	TGTGCCAGCAGCCTCCGGACAGGTCCTATGAACACTGAAGCTTTCTTT	TRBV11-2	TRBJ1-1	TRBD1	.
CASSLSLTGLTSTDTQYF	TGCGCCAGCAGCTTGTCCTTGACAGGCCTTACTAGCACAGATACGCAGTATTTT	TRBV5-1	TRBJ2-3	.	few
CAISESSGTGDGGYTF	TGTGCCATCAGTGAGTCTTCCGGGACAGGGGATGGTGGCTACACCTTC	TRBV10-3	TRBJ1-2	TRBD1	few
CAISEAGRYGYTF	TGTGCCATCAGTGAAGCAGGGAGGTATGGCTACACCTTC	TRBV10-3	TRBJ1-2	.	.
CASSQVPEEAFF	TGTGCCAGCAGCCAAGTGCCAGAAGAAGCTTTCTTT	TRBV3-1/TRBV3-2	TRBJ1-1	.	many
CASSSLGVGFMDIRYGYTF	TGTGCCAGCAGCTCTCTAGGTGTGGGCTTTATGGACATTCGTTATGGCTACACCTTC	TRBV7-2	TRBJ1-2	.	.
CASSLNTGLETQYF	TGCGCCAGCAGCTTGAATACAGGTTTGGAGACCCAGTACTTC	TRBV5-1	TRBJ2-5	.	once
CASSQVEQGAGRGYTF	TGTGCCAGCAGCCAAGTTGAGCAGGGGGCCGGGCGAGGCTACACCTTC	TRBV3-1/TRBV3-2	TRBJ1-2	TRBD1	.
CASSLPGLAGETQYF	TGTGCCAGCAGCTTGCCGGGACTAGCAGGGGAGACCCAGTACTTC	TRBV7-8	TRBJ2-5	TRBD2	.
CASSQGGGFGGYEQYF	TGCGCCAGCAGCCAAGGGGGGGGGTTTGGTGGCTACGAGCAGTACTTC	TRBV4-3	TRBJ2-7	TRBD2	few
CASRTGIWFNEQFF	TGTGCCAGCAGAACAGGGATTTGGTTCAATGAGCAGTTCTTC	TRBV2	TRBJ2-1	.	few
CASSYDAGTANYGYTF	TGTGCCAGCAGTTATGACGCCGGGACAGCTAACTATGGCTACACCTTC	TRBV27	TRBJ1-2	TRBD1	.
CASSPRANTEAFF	TGTGCCAGCAGCCCCCGAGCGAACACTGAAGCTTTCTTT	TRBV11-2	TRBJ1-1	.	few
CASRPRDRVSAFF	TGTGCCAGCAGACCCCGCGACAGGGTATCGGCTTTCTTT	TRBV7-9	TRBJ1-1	TRBD1	.
CASSLHGTGNEQFF	TGTGCCAGCAGCCTACACGGCACGGGGAATGAGCAGTTCTTC	TRBV3-1/TRBV3-2	TRBJ2-1	.	.
CASSLAGQISGNTIYF	TGCGCCAGCAGCTTGGCCGGACAGATCTCTGGAAACACCATATATTTT	TRBV5-1	TRBJ1-3	.	few
CASSRADRVSEQYF	TGTGCCAGCAGTCGAGCGGACAGGGTATCCGAGCAGTACTTC	TRBV28	TRBJ2-7	TRBD1	.
CASSARRGHYGYTF	TGTGCCAGCAGCGCCCGGAGGGGGCACTATGGCTACACCTTC	TRBV7-8	TRBJ1-2	TRBD1	.
CASSPGTGRNQPQHF	TGTGCCAGCTCACCCGGGACAGGGAGGAATCAGCCCCAGCATTTT	TRBV18	TRBJ1-5	TRBD1	.
CSASRGSGESETQYF	TGCAGTGCTAGTAGGGGTAGCGGGGAGTCCGAGACCCAGTACTTC	TRBV20-1	TRBJ2-5	TRBD2	many
CAITQTYSNQPQHF	TGTGCCATCACCCAGACTTATAGCAATCAGCCCCAGCATTTT	TRBV10-3	TRBJ1-5	.	.
CASSLSASGNNQETQYF	TGTGCCAGCAGTTTATCGGCCAGCGGGAATAACCAAGAGACCCAGTACTTC	TRBV27	TRBJ2-5	TRBD2	.
CASSLKGDQPQHF	TGTGCCAGCAGTTTAAAGGGAGATCAGCCCCAGCATTTT	TRBV12-3/TRBV12-4	TRBJ1-5	.	.
CASSKQDRGLQPQHF	TGTGCCAGCAGCAAACAGGACAGGGGGCTGCAGCCCCAGCATTTT	TRBV21-1	TRBJ1-5	.	.
CASSYNSNQPQHF	TGTGCCAGCAGTTACAATAGCAATCAGCCCCAGCATTTT	TRBV12-3/TRBV12-4	TRBJ1-5	.	.